A selection of T cell receptor beta chains follows, all from one sample in a study of shared clonotypes between healthy human individuals. Measured with immunoSEQ multiplex PCR; TCRdb has only the in-frame clones, and not every one. The profile shows hundreds of thousands of clones, roughly 95% of them singletons. Sequencing was done on a sample of naive CD8+ T cells sorted from blood. The receptors originated from a woman aged 25-40 years in good health. CDR3s include the opening cysteine and the closing phenylalanine or tryptophan. Fields, in order: V gene, clone size, D gene, J gene, CDR3 protein, CDR3 DNA. D genes are given only for firm matches. Rows may omit the clone size; those that give it use once, few, many or a size class.

TRBV28,NA,NA,TRBJ2-1,CATRGRVVLGQFF,TGTGCCACCAGAGGGCGGGTCGTTCTGGGGCAGTTCTTC
TRBV7-9,NA,NA,TRBJ2-5,CASSPLQGGSETQYF,TGTGCCAGCAGCCCATTACAGGGGGGGTCGGAGACCCAGTACTTC
TRBV6-5,NA,TRBD1,TRBJ2-7,CASIPDRGSSYEQYF,TGTGCCAGCATCCCCGACAGGGGTTCTTCCTACGAGCAGTACTTC
TRBV6-5,NA,TRBD2,TRBJ2-1,CASRGLADYNEQFF,TGTGCCAGCAGAGGACTAGCGGACTACAATGAGCAGTTCTTC
TRBV6-5,NA,TRBD1,TRBJ2-7,CASSSPPATGFYEQYF,TGTGCCAGCAGTTCCCCCCCCGCGACAGGGTTCTACGAGCAGTACTTC
TRBV9,NA,NA,TRBJ1-2,CASSNIFGYTF,TGTGCCAGCAGCAACATCTTTGGCTACACCTTC
TRBV14,once,NA,TRBJ2-3,CASSQVRQQGHTQYF,TGTGCCAGCAGCCAAGTACGTCAACAGGGCCATACGCAGTATTTT
TRBV6-5,NA,NA,TRBJ2-1,CASTPGRAEQFF,TGTGCCAGCACCCCAGGACGGGCTGAGCAGTTCTTC
TRBV10-3,NA,NA,TRBJ1-5,CAISERQGNQPQHF,TGTGCCATCAGTGAACGTCAGGGGAATCAGCCCCAGCATTTT
TRBV6-5,few,NA,TRBJ2-7,CASMGSMYEQYF,TGTGCCAGCATGGGGTCCATGTACGAGCAGTACTTC
TRBV27,NA,NA,TRBJ1-4,CASSSVGGNEKLFF,TGTGCCAGCAGTTCGGTCGGGGGTAATGAAAAACTGTTTTTT
TRBV27,NA,TRBD2,TRBJ2-7,CASSFGTSGSYEQYF,TGTGCCAGCAGTTTCGGAACTAGCGGGAGCTACGAGCAGTACTTC
TRBV19,NA,NA,TRBJ1-2,CASSIGGGYTF,TGTGCCAGTAGTATAGGTGGTGGCTACACCTTC
TRBV27,NA,TRBD1,TRBJ1-5,CASSINRGAQPQHF,TGTGCCAGCAGTATAAACAGGGGAGCTCAGCCCCAGCATTTT
TRBV7-8,NA,TRBD1,TRBJ2-7,CASSYSGQGSYEQYF,TGTGCCAGCAGCTATTCAGGACAGGGTTCCTACGAGCAGTACTTC
TRBV4-1,NA,NA,TRBJ1-5,CASSSDRYSNQPQHF,TGCGCCAGCAGTTCTGACAGATATAGCAATCAGCCCCAGCATTTT
TRBV28,NA,NA,TRBJ2-7,CASSRGSSYEQYF,TGTGCCAGCAGTAGGGGCAGCTCCTACGAGCAGTACTTC
TRBV7-6,NA,NA,TRBJ2-1,CASSLGNEQFF,TGTGCCAGCAGCTTAGGAAATGAGCAGTTCTTC
TRBV7-9,NA,TRBD1,TRBJ2-7,CASSLSLARGRDEQYF,TGTGCCAGCAGCTTATCCCTAGCCAGGGGGCGTGACGAGCAGTACTTC
TRBV27,NA,NA,TRBJ2-3,CASSLGVIPSTDTQYF,TGTGCCAGCAGTTTAGGAGTAATCCCTAGCACAGATACGCAGTATTTT
TRBV16,NA,NA,TRBJ2-5,CASSQRGEQYF,TGTGCCAGCAGCCAGCGTGGTGAGCAGTACTTC
TRBV25-1,NA,NA,TRBJ2-7,CASSDPMRPDEQYF,TGTGCCAGCAGTGACCCCATGCGTCCCGACGAGCAGTACTTC
TRBV6-5,once,NA,TRBJ2-2,CASSYGGDTGELFF,TGTGCCAGCAGTTACGGAGGGGACACCGGGGAGCTGTTTTTT
TRBV28,NA,NA,TRBJ2-7,CASSSAREVMGYEQYF,TGTGCCAGCAGTTCGGCCAGGGAGGTCATGGGATACGAGCAGTACTTC
TRBV20-1,few,NA,TRBJ1-5,CSAGWSWPQHF,TGCAGTGCTGGGTGGTCTTGGCCCCAGCATTTT
TRBV19,NA,TRBD1,TRBJ1-3,CASSKDREGTGNTIYF,TGTGCCAGTAGTAAAGACAGGGAAGGAACTGGAAACACCATATATTTT
TRBV2,NA,NA,TRBJ2-1,CAFSRYSYNEQFF,TGTGCCTTTAGCAGATACTCCTACAATGAGCAGTTCTTC
TRBV5-1,NA,NA,TRBJ1-2,CASSLAMAGINYGYTF,TGCGCCAGCAGCTTGGCCATGGCAGGGATTAACTATGGCTACACCTTC
TRBV6-5,NA,NA,TRBJ1-1,CASSYSGPWGTEAFF,TGTGCCAGCAGTTACTCGGGACCCTGGGGCACTGAAGCTTTCTTT
TRBV11-2,NA,NA,TRBJ2-7,CASSLEGGLPEQYF,TGTGCCAGCAGCTTAGAAGGGGGGCTTCCCGAGCAGTACTTC
TRBV28,NA,NA,TRBJ2-1,CASSLASSYNEQFF,TGTGCCAGCAGTTTGGCTAGTTCCTACAATGAGCAGTTCTTC
TRBV28,NA,TRBD2,TRBJ2-7,CASSLGGLAGVYEQYF,TGTGCCAGCAGTTTAGGGGGACTAGCGGGAGTGTACGAGCAGTACTTC
TRBV9,NA,TRBD2,TRBJ2-1,CASSAEREGRYNEQFF,TGTGCCAGCAGCGCCGAGCGGGAGGGCCGTTACAATGAGCAGTTCTTC
TRBV28,once,NA,TRBJ2-2,CASRGGSTGELFF,TGTGCCAGCAGAGGGGGGAGCACCGGGGAGCTGTTTTTT
TRBV6-6,NA,TRBD1,TRBJ2-6,CASRQTGGAGANVLTF,TGTGCCAGCAGGCAAACAGGGGGCGCTGGGGCCAACGTCCTGACTTTC
TRBV29-1,NA,NA,TRBJ2-7,CSVGGVYEQYF,TGCAGCGTTGGGGGGGTCTACGAGCAGTACTTC
TRBV11-3,NA,NA,TRBJ2-2,CASSLGAGELFF,TGTGCCAGCAGCTTGGGGGCCGGGGAGCTGTTTTTT
TRBV11-2,NA,NA,TRBJ2-2,CASSLAGSRGELFF,TGTGCCAGCAGCTTAGCGGGAAGTCGCGGGGAGCTGTTTTTT
TRBV2,few,NA,TRBJ1-2,CASKLGANYGYTF,TGTGCCAGCAAGTTGGGGGCTAACTATGGCTACACCTTC
TRBV2,NA,NA,TRBJ2-2,CASRVDYSGELFF,TGTGCCAGCAGGGTTGATTATTCCGGGGAGCTGTTTTTT
TRBV13,NA,NA,TRBJ1-1,CASSLGLNTEAFF,TGTGCCAGCAGCTTAGGACTGAACACTGAAGCTTTCTTT
TRBV28,NA,NA,TRBJ1-5,CASSFGLQGLGNQPQHF,TGTGCCAGCAGTTTTGGACTCCAAGGGCTTGGCAATCAGCCCCAGCATTTT
TRBV18,NA,TRBD1,TRBJ2-2,CASSPPGQGVTGELFF,TGTGCCAGCTCACCACCGGGACAGGGGGTCACCGGGGAGCTGTTTTTT
TRBV5-1,NA,NA,TRBJ2-7,CASSLAQLYSYEQYF,TGCGCCAGCAGCTTGGCGCAGCTCTACTCCTACGAGCAGTACTTC
TRBV7-6,once,NA,TRBJ2-2,CASSRDIGTGELFF,TGTGCCAGCAGCCGTGACATTGGCACCGGGGAGCTGTTTTTT
TRBV28,NA,NA,TRBJ1-1,CASRWTVNTEAFF,TGTGCCAGCAGATGGACGGTGAACACTGAAGCTTTCTTT
TRBV7-9,NA,NA,TRBJ1-2,CASSLGSYGYTF,TGTGCCAGCAGCTTAGGCAGCTATGGCTACACCTTC
TRBV2,NA,NA,TRBJ2-7,CASSRLGDGNYEQYF,TGTGCCAGCAGCCGCCTTGGGGACGGAAACTACGAGCAGTACTTC
TRBV10-2,NA,NA,TRBJ2-7,CASSESTEGAYEQYF,TGCGCCAGCAGTGAGTCCACAGAAGGAGCCTACGAGCAGTACTTC
TRBV28,NA,TRBD1,TRBJ2-1,CASSLDRATYNEQFF,TGTGCCAGCAGTTTGGACAGGGCTACCTACAATGAGCAGTTCTTC
TRBV5-1,NA,NA,TRBJ1-1,CASSLYSSGMNTEAFF,TGCGCCAGCAGCTTGTATTCGTCCGGGATGAACACTGAAGCTTTCTTT
TRBV7-8,NA,TRBD1,TRBJ1-2,CASSLMGQGDWYGYTF,TGTGCCAGCAGCCTAATGGGACAGGGGGATTGGTATGGCTACACCTTC
TRBV28,NA,NA,TRBJ2-7,CASSLLTGTESSYEQYF,TGTGCCAGCAGTTTGCTGACCGGGACCGAGAGCTCCTACGAGCAGTACTTC
TRBV5-6,NA,NA,TRBJ2-7,CASSLGQAYTDWEQYF,TGTGCCAGCAGCTTGGGGCAAGCGTACACAGACTGGGAGCAGTACTTC
TRBV6-1,NA,NA,TRBJ2-7,CASNSRVVGEQYF,TGTGCCAGCAACTCTCGAGTGGTTGGCGAGCAGTACTTC
TRBV5-6,NA,NA,TRBJ2-1,CASSLVVFGLGHMEEQFF,TGTGCCAGCAGCTTGGTGGTATTCGGACTGGGGCATATGGAGGAGCAGTTCTTC
TRBV28,NA,NA,TRBJ2-3,CASREYTDTQYF,TGTGCCAGCCGGGAGTACACAGATACGCAGTATTTT
TRBV6-5,NA,NA,TRBJ1-1,CASRAGSGNTEAFF,TGTGCCAGCAGGGCAGGTTCGGGGAACACTGAAGCTTTCTTT
TRBV27,NA,TRBD2,TRBJ2-5,CASRGIAGGGETQYF,TGTGCCAGCAGGGGAATAGCGGGAGGGGGAGAGACCCAGTACTTC